The rows below give T cell receptor beta chains drawn from one sample of a study of tumor and adjacent non-tumor tissue in lung cancer. TCRdb reanalysed the multiplex PCR reads using MiXCR and keeps one entry per CDR3 protein. The repertoire holds more than 55,000 distinct CDR3 sequences, with about 55% as singletons. The sample comprised distant non-tumor lung tissue. The receptors derive from a man between 65 and 80 years old with non-small cell lung cancer. The CDR3 runs from the conserved cysteine through the conserved F or W. Each record gives: CDR3 DNA, CDR3 protein, CDR3 length, J gene, clone size, V gene, D gene. A D gene is named only where the DNA matches it firmly. Clone size is shown for a subset of rows, as once, few, many or a class of expanded clone.

CDR3 DNA: TGTGCCGGCAGCTCCCAGGACGGGGGCAACTCCTACGAGCAGTACTTC; CDR3 protein: CAGSSQDGGNSYEQYF; CDR3 length: 16; J gene: TRBJ2-7; clone size: .; V gene: TRBV11-2; D gene: .
CDR3 DNA: TGTACCAGCAGTTCGAGCTCCTACGAGCAGTACTTC; CDR3 protein: CTSSSSSYEQYF; CDR3 length: 12; J gene: TRBJ2-7; clone size: .; V gene: TRBV28; D gene: .
CDR3 DNA: TGTGCCAGCAGCCCCAACCCGGGTGAGCAGTACTTC; CDR3 protein: CASSPNPGEQYF; CDR3 length: 12; J gene: TRBJ2-7; clone size: many; V gene: TRBV7-9; D gene: .
CDR3 DNA: TGTGCCAGCACCCCCGGGGGGGGTTATGGCTACACCTTC; CDR3 protein: CASTPGGGYGYTF; CDR3 length: 13; J gene: TRBJ1-2; clone size: many; V gene: TRBV6-5; D gene: .
CDR3 DNA: TGCAGCGTTCCAAGCGGGAGTAACGCAGATACGCAGTATTTT; CDR3 protein: CSVPSGSNADTQYF; CDR3 length: 14; J gene: TRBJ2-3; clone size: many; V gene: TRBV29-1; D gene: TRBD2
CDR3 DNA: TGTGCCAGCGACCGGAGGAGGAATCAGCCCCAGCATTTT; CDR3 protein: CASDRRRNQPQHF; CDR3 length: 13; J gene: TRBJ1-5; clone size: .; V gene: TRBV12-3/TRBV12-4; D gene: .
CDR3 DNA: TGTGCCAGCGGCCCCAGAAAGGGTGAGCAGTTCTTC; CDR3 protein: CASGPRKGEQFF; CDR3 length: 12; J gene: TRBJ2-1; clone size: many; V gene: TRBV12-3/TRBV12-4; D gene: .
CDR3 DNA: TGCGCCAGCAGCCGTGTTGTGGGTTGGAGCTACGAGCAGTATTTC; CDR3 protein: CASSRVVGWSYEQYF; CDR3 length: 15; J gene: TRBJ2-7; clone size: .; V gene: TRBV4-1; D gene: .
CDR3 DNA: TGTGTCAGCAACGCACAGGGGTATATGGGACAGCTACAGTTCTTC; CDR3 protein: CVSNAQGYMGQLQFF; CDR3 length: 15; J gene: TRBJ2-1; clone size: once; V gene: TRBV5-4; D gene: TRBD1
CDR3 DNA: TGCACCGGCAGCCAAGGTGCCGGCCAAGAGACCCAGTACTTC; CDR3 protein: CTGSQGAGQETQYF; CDR3 length: 14; J gene: TRBJ2-5; clone size: .; V gene: TRBV4-1; D gene: .
CDR3 DNA: TGTGCCAGCAATCTGGCGGCCGCGGGAAGCTCACCCCTCCACTTT; CDR3 protein: CASNLAAAGSSPLHF; CDR3 length: 15; J gene: TRBJ1-6; clone size: .; V gene: TRBV12-3/TRBV12-4; D gene: .
CDR3 DNA: TGTGCCAGCAGCTCGGGTCCTGCCAACATTCAGTACTTC; CDR3 protein: CASSSGPANIQYF; CDR3 length: 13; J gene: TRBJ2-4; clone size: medium-sized; V gene: TRBV5-4; D gene: .
CDR3 DNA: TGTCTCAGCAGTTACTCCCCGGACAGCGGAAGTAAGCAGTACTTC; CDR3 protein: CLSSYSPDSGSKQYF; CDR3 length: 15; J gene: TRBJ2-7; clone size: .; V gene: TRBV6-5; D gene: .
CDR3 DNA: TGTGCCATCAGTTACCCGAAACCCCCCGGTTCCGACACGCAGTATTTT; CDR3 protein: CAISYPKPPGSDTQYF; CDR3 length: 16; J gene: TRBJ2-3; clone size: .; V gene: TRBV6-5; D gene: .
CDR3 DNA: TGCGCCAGCAGCTTGTCTTCCATACCTAACACTGAAGCTTTCTTT; CDR3 protein: CASSLSSIPNTEAFF; CDR3 length: 15; J gene: TRBJ1-1; clone size: few; V gene: TRBV5-1; D gene: .
CDR3 DNA: TGTGCCAGCAGTACCCTCGGGGGGGGCTCCTACGAGCAGTACTTC; CDR3 protein: CASSTLGGGSYEQYF; CDR3 length: 15; J gene: TRBJ2-7; clone size: .; V gene: TRBV28; D gene: TRBD2
CDR3 DNA: TGCAGCGTTGAGGGGGGGTCAGACTCTAACTATGGCTACACCTTC; CDR3 protein: CSVEGGSDSNYGYTF; CDR3 length: 15; J gene: TRBJ1-2; clone size: many; V gene: TRBV29-1; D gene: .
CDR3 DNA: TGTGCCAGCAGCTTGGCGGGCAGGGGGCGAACTGAAGCTTTCTTT; CDR3 protein: CASSLAGRGRTEAFF; CDR3 length: 15; J gene: TRBJ1-1; clone size: .; V gene: TRBV5-4; D gene: TRBD1
CDR3 DNA: TGTACCAGCAGCTCAGACGGGACAGAGAATGAACAGTTCTTC; CDR3 protein: CTSSSDGTENEQFF; CDR3 length: 14; J gene: TRBJ2-1; clone size: once; V gene: TRBV11-3; D gene: TRBD1
CDR3 DNA: TGTGCCTTGAGTGGGCAGGGCTACAATAAGCAGTTCTTC; CDR3 protein: CALSGQGYNKQFF; CDR3 length: 13; J gene: TRBJ2-1; clone size: .; V gene: TRBV30; D gene: .
CDR3 DNA: TGTGCCAGCAGTTTAGGGACGGGAATTCAGTACTTC; CDR3 protein: CASSLGTGIQYF; CDR3 length: 12; J gene: TRBJ2-4; clone size: many; V gene: TRBV12-3/TRBV12-4; D gene: .
CDR3 DNA: TGTGCCAGCAGGACCTACAAGAACACCGGGAAGCTGTTTTTT; CDR3 protein: CASRTYKNTGKLFF; CDR3 length: 14; J gene: TRBJ2-2; clone size: .; V gene: TRBV11-2; D gene: .
CDR3 DNA: TGTGCCAGCAGCTTAGATCCGGGGAGGACTGAAGCTTTCTTT; CDR3 protein: CASSLDPGRTEAFF; CDR3 length: 14; J gene: TRBJ1-1; clone size: many; V gene: TRBV11-2; D gene: .
CDR3 DNA: TGTGCAAGTCGCTTAGTGAGTGGACTAGCGGGAGTCTACGAACGCAATGAGCAGTTCTTC; CDR3 protein: CASRLVSGLAGVYERNEQFF; CDR3 length: 20; J gene: TRBJ2-1; clone size: few; V gene: TRBV12-2; D gene: .